These 30 T cell receptor beta chains came from one sample sequenced in a study of blood T cell repertoires in COVID-19. Clones were sequenced by immunoSEQ multiplex PCR, and TCRdb holds only the in-frame ones, with some missing. The repertoire has approximately 180,000 clones, more than 80% of them found once; the top ten carry more than 5.5%. The sample was PBMCs or T cells enriched from blood (not recorded which). Receptors originate from a man between 40 and 49 years old who had recovered from COVID-19.

The chain has TRBV6-1 and TRBJ1-6; D might be TRBD1 (5 bases). CDR1 MNHNS and CDR2 SASEGT come from the germline V gene. This CDR3 is 15 amino acids long. V was pared by 2 bases and J by 7 bases, with 12 bases between. The CDR3 DNA reads as TGTGCCAGCAGTGAACTCGACAGCCGAAATTCACCCCTCCACTTT. Translation gives CASSELDSRNSPLHF.

The rearrangement joins TRBV6-5 to TRBJ1-1; 8 bases are a match to TRBD1. The CDR3 spans 15 residues. The J segment lost 7 bases and the V segment lost 5 bases, leaving 12 bases of the junction unmatched. The germline CDR1 and CDR2 sequences are MNHEY and SVGAGI. CDR3 sequence reads: CASSQIGQGHHEAFF. The CDR3 DNA follows: TGTGCCAGCAGTCAGATTGGACAGGGTCACCATGAAGCTTTCTTT.

This clone came up once. J is TRBJ1-5 and V is TRBV6-6; a possible D gene is TRBD1 (5 bases). The V gene's germline CDR1 is MNHNY and CDR2 SVGAGI (reference sequence). Between the trimmed V and J ends, which lost 5 bases and 3 bases, there was a span of 8 bases. The CDR3 is 13 amino acids. CDR3 residues: CASSRQSNQPQHF. The CDR3 DNA sequence: TGTGCCAGCAGTAGACAGTCCAATCAGCCCCAGCATTTT.

J is TRBJ1-1 and V is TRBV5-1; a weak D match, TRBD1 (5 bases). This CDR3 contains 14 residues. In germline, CDR1 is SGHRS, CDR2 YFSETQ. Trimming stripped 4 bases from V and 1 base from J, with 11 bases between. CDR3 nucleotides: TGCGCCAGCAGCGTCTCGACAGCGAACACTGAAGCTTTCTTT. Translating it yields CASSVSTANTEAFF.

The chain links TRBV2 to TRBJ1-1, with 7 nucleotides matching TRBD1. Losses at the gene ends were 4 bases for V and 8 bases for J; bases not matched to a gene: 7. The germline V gene encodes CDR1 SNHLY and CDR2 FYNNEI. The CDR3 is 13 amino acids. This chain's CDR3 is CASSGLQTGEAFF. The CDR3 region has the DNA TGTGCCAGCAGTGGACTCCAGACAGGGGAAGCTTTCTTT. The full variable domain, its missing parts supplied by reference TRBV2 and TRBJ1-1, is EPEVTQTPSHQVTQMGQEVILRCVPISNHLYFYWYRQILGQKVEFLVSFYNNEISEKSEIFDDQFSVERPDGSNFTLKIRSTKLEDSAMYFCASSGLQTGEAFFGQGTRLTVV.

The chain has TRBV29-1 and TRBJ1-1, with a possible D match to TRBD1 (5 bases). There are 12 residues in the CDR3. Germline V gene data show CDR1 as SQVTM and CDR2 as ANQGSEA. V was clipped by 4 bases and J by 2 bases, with 8 bases between them. DNA of the CDR3: TGCAGCGTTGCCCAGGGAAACACTGAAGCTTTCTTT. Translating gives CSVAQGNTEAFF.

This clone appeared once. The chain employs TRBV11-2 and TRBJ1-2; D is unclear. This CDR3 is 14 amino acids long. V lost 5 bases, J lost 5 bases, and 15 bases lay in between. Germline V lookup: CDR1 SGHAT, CDR2 FQNNGV. Written as DNA, the CDR3 is TGTGCCAGCAGCGGGATAGGGAGTAGTTATGGCTACACCTTC. Translated: CASSGIGSSYGYTF.

The chain couples TRBV6-5 to TRBJ2-7; 7 nucleotides align to TRBD1. Germline V gene sequence: CDR1 MNHEY, CDR2 SVGAGI. The CDR3 extends over 14 amino acids. The V gene end was trimmed by 7 bases and the J gene end by 3 bases; junction bases not matched to a gene: 9. CDR3 protein: CASKGGSLVYEQYF. DNA of the CDR3: TGTGCCAGCAAAGGGGGCTCCCTTGTCTACGAGCAGTACTTC.

The chain links TRBV5-4 to TRBJ2-5; 8 bases map to TRBD2. CDR3 length: 18 residues. The germline V gene encodes CDR1 SGHNT and CDR2 YYREEE (reference sequence). The J segment lost 2 bases and the V segment lost 0 bases, leaving 12 bases of the junction unmatched. CDR3 loop: CASSLDPPGGRGQETQYF. In DNA, the CDR3 is TGTGCCAGCAGCTTGGACCCCCCGGGGGGGAGAGGGCAAGAGACCCAGTACTTC.

The V and J genes are TRBV10-3 and TRBJ1-2, with D tentatively TRBD1 (6 bases). The CDR3 loop spans 16 amino acids. Germline CDR1 ENHRY, CDR2 SYGVKD. V was clipped by 8 bases and J by 1 base, with 20 bases between them. CDR3 sequence: CAIFGSQGTLNYGYTF. Written as DNA, the CDR3 is TGTGCCATCTTTGGCTCCCAGGGGACCCTTAACTATGGCTACACCTTC.

J is TRBJ2-7 and V is TRBV14; TRBD2 might be the D (7 bases). Trimming stripped 1 base from V and 2 bases from J, with 18 bases between. This CDR3 region has 17 residues. The germline CDR1 and CDR2 sequences are SGHDN and FVKESK. CDR3 nucleotides: TGTGCCAGCAGCCAAGCCGGGGGGCCTAGACACCCCTACGAGCAGTACTTC. Translated, it gives CASSQAGGPRHPYEQYF.

The chain links TRBV6-5 to TRBJ1-1; 8 nucleotides agree with TRBD1. Germline V gene data show CDR1 as MNHEY and CDR2 as SVGAGI. V gave up 6 bases and J gave up 8 bases; unmatched junction bases: 11. The CDR3 has 14 residues. CDR3 DNA: TGTGCCAGCAGGTATTCGGACAGGGCCGGGGAAGCTTTCTTT. Amino acid sequence: CASRYSDRAGEAFF.

The chain joins TRBV6-5 to TRBJ1-2, with D perhaps matching TRBD1 (5 bases). This CDR3 is built from 15 residues. V lost 6 bases, J lost 7 bases, and 21 bases lay in between. Germline values: CDR1 MNHEY, CDR2 SVGAGI. CDR3 sequence: CASRLGQLNLGGYTF. The CDR3 bases are TGTGCCAGCAGGCTCGGACAACTAAATTTGGGTGGCTACACCTTC.

This rearrangement joins TRBV18 to TRBJ2-7, with 12 bases fitting TRBD2. The CDR3 runs to 17 residues. Germline-derived CDR1 and CDR2 are KGHSH and LQKENI. V lost 0 bases, J lost 3 bases, and 6 bases stayed unmatched. The CDR3 coding sequence is TGTGCCAGCTCACCACCCAGGACTAGCGGGACCCGCTACGAGCAGTACTTC. Residues: CASSPPRTSGTRYEQYF.

The chain joins TRBV29-1 to TRBJ1-5; D ambiguous. V was clipped by 6 bases and J by 4 bases, with 10 bases between them. The V gene's germline CDR1 is SQVTM and CDR2 ANQGSEA. The CDR3 runs to 12 residues. This chain's CDR3 is CSVGRENQPQHF. CDR3 nucleotides: TGCAGCGTGGGCCGGGAGAATCAGCCCCAGCATTTT.

The chain joins TRBV11-1 to TRBJ2-1; 9 nucleotides align to TRBD1. The CDR3 covers 14 residues. V lost 4 bases, J lost 7 bases, and 5 bases stayed unmatched. Germline V gives CDR1 SGHAT, CDR2 FQDESV (reference sequence). CDR3 amino acids: CASSSDRGGNEQFF. The CDR3 nucleotides read TGTGCCAGCAGCTCTGACAGGGGGGGGAATGAGCAGTTCTTC.

The chain links TRBV27 to TRBJ2-7; the match to TRBD2 covers 9 bases. The J segment lost 6 bases and the V segment lost 5 bases, leaving 5 bases of the junction unmatched. This CDR3 is built from 13 residues. CDR1 and CDR2 from the germline V gene are MNHEY and SMNVEV (reference sequence). The CDR3 DNA reads as TGTGCCAGCAGTATTGGGACTAGCTCCGAGCAGTACTTC. Its translation is CASSIGTSSEQYF.

The rearrangement uses TRBV5-6 and TRBJ2-7; weak D call: TRBD2 (6 bases). The CDR3 is 16 amino acids. Trimming took 4 bases from V and 0 from J, leaving 17 bases between them. Per germline, CDR1 SGHDT and CDR2 YYEEEE. The CDR3 is CASSRLSSGDSYEQYF. In nucleotides, the CDR3 is TGTGCCAGCAGCCGTTTGAGTAGCGGCGACTCCTACGAGCAGTACTTC. The full variable domain, its missing parts supplied by reference TRBV5-6 and TRBJ2-7, is DAGVTQSPTHLIKTRGQQVTLRCSPKSGHDTVSWYQQALGQGPQFIFQYYEEEERQRGNFPDRFSGHQFPNYSSELNVNALLLGDSALYLCASSRLSSGDSYEQYFGPGTRLTVT.

V usage is TRBV6-5 and J usage is TRBJ2-7, with a tentative D call TRBD1 (6 bases). The length of the CDR3 is 13 residues. Per germline, CDR1 MNHEY and CDR2 SVGAGI. Trimming left V 7 bases short and J 6 bases short, with 16 bases between. The CDR3 spells CASTYREVLEQYF. DNA of the CDR3: TGTGCCAGCACCTACAGGGAAGTCCTCGAGCAGTACTTC.

The V and J genes are TRBV27 and TRBJ2-2; 7 positions match TRBD1. This CDR3 spans 22 amino acids. Trimming took 4 bases from V and 7 from J; bases not matched to a gene: 30. CDR1 is MNHEY, CDR2 SMNVEV, per germline (reference sequence). CDR3 coding DNA: TGTGCCAGCAGTTGGCGCTCCGTTAGGCTAGAGACAGGGACCCCCATGGGCGGGGAGCTGTTTTTT. The encoded protein is CASSWRSVRLETGTPMGGELFF.

A remark on this clone: Mismatch with germline at one junction end may stem from a read error. The chain joins TRBV3-1 (or the pseudogene TRBV3-2) to TRBJ2-7; D is possibly TRBD2 (6 bases). The CDR3 totals 14 residues. Germline-derived CDR1 and CDR2 are LGHDT and YNNKEL (reference sequence). The CDR3 spells CASSQRGGSDEQYF. CDR3 sequence (DNA): TGTGCCAGCAGCCAAAGGGGAGGCTCCGACGAGCAGTACTTC.

This sequence joins TRBV6-5 and TRBJ2-7; tentative D call: TRBD2 (5 bases). The CDR3 has 13 residues. Trimming shortened V by 10 bases and J by 5 bases, and 18 bases separated the two germline ends. Germline V lookup: CDR1 MNHEY, CDR2 SVGAGI. The CDR3 here is CATRRASIHEQYF. The CDR3 DNA reads as TGTGCCACCAGAAGGGCTAGCATCCACGAGCAGTACTTC.

The V gene is TRBV10-1, the J gene TRBJ2-3, with a possible D match to TRBD1 (5 bases). The CDR3 sequence is 12 residues long. Germline V gene data show CDR1 as WNHNN and CDR2 as SYGVQD (reference sequence). V was trimmed by 3 bases and J by 6 bases, leaving 7 bases between them. The CDR3 region has the DNA TGCGCCAGCAGTGAACCAGGGGATACGCAGTATTTT. This encodes CASSEPGDTQYF.

The chain combines TRBV21-1 with TRBJ1-1. TRBV21-1 is deemed a pseudogene. The CDR3 runs 14 residues. In DNA form, the CDR3 reads TGTGCCAGCAGCAAAGATCACCGGCGGCGTGAAGCTTTCTTT. Amino acids: CASSKDHRRREAFF.

Here the CDR3 DNA reads TGCGCCAGCAGCCCTGGCCAGTTAGGAGCGCCCCAGCATTTT. Its translation: CASSPGQLGAPQHF. The rearrangement uses TRBV5-1 and TRBJ1-5; D not resolved. Germline lookup yields CDR1 SGHRS and CDR2 YFSETQ. Trimming removed 4 bases at V and 9 bases at J, with 17 bases between. CDR3 length equals 14 residues.

The genes are TRBV30 and TRBJ1-3; possibly TRBD1 for D (5 bases). The germline CDR1 and CDR2 sequences are GTSNPN and SVGIG (reference sequence). The CDR3 spans 16 residues. Trimming cost V 0 bases and J 2 bases, with 14 bases left between them. CDR3 amino acids: CAWSVWGSRTGNTIYF. The CDR3 DNA reads TGTGCCTGGAGTGTATGGGGCAGCCGAACTGGAAACACCATATATTTT.

The chain couples TRBV19 to TRBJ1-5, with 7 nucleotides matching TRBD1. Germline CDR1 LNHDA, CDR2 SQIVND (reference sequence). Germline trimming cut 7 bases from V and 4 bases from J; bases unmatched to any gene: 7. The CDR3 runs 14 residues. CDR3 protein: CASMRQGGNQPQHF. In nucleotides, the CDR3 is TGTGCCAGTATGAGACAGGGCGGAAATCAGCCCCAGCATTTT.

The chain has TRBV27 and TRBJ1-6; the match to TRBD1 covers 9 bases. The V gene end was trimmed by 8 bases and the J gene end by 6 bases; junction bases not matched to a gene: 8. The CDR3 is made up of 15 amino acids. Looked up from germline, CDR1 is MNHEY and CDR2 is SMNVEV (reference sequence). The CDR3 DNA reads as TGTGCCAGCGGAATACAGGGGGCTGGTAATTCACCCCTCCACTTT. Protein: CASGIQGAGNSPLHF.

This clone was found once. The chain carries TRBV28 and TRBJ1-4; D is perhaps TRBD1 (5 bases). CDR1 and CDR2 from the germline V gene are MDHEN and SYDVKM. This CDR3 region has 14 residues. Trimming pared 7 bases from V and 8 bases from J, leaving 17 bases between. CDR3 residues: CASTDPAGSEKLFF. CDR3 sequence (DNA): TGTGCCAGCACCGACCCGGCAGGGTCGGAAAAACTGTTTTTT. The full variable domain, rest sourced from reference TRBV28 and TRBJ1-4, is DVKVTQSSRYLVKRTGEKVFLECVQDMDHENMFWYRQDPGLGLRLIYFSYDVKMKEKGDIPEGYSVSREKKERFSLILESASTNQTSMYLCASTDPAGSEKLFFGSGTQLSVL.

The chain links TRBV2 to TRBJ2-4; D is perhaps TRBD1 (5 bases). Germline V gene sequence: CDR1 SNHLY, CDR2 FYNNEI. Trimming left V 5 bases short and J 6 bases short, with 17 bases between. The CDR3 loop spans 15 amino acids. CDR3 in amino acids: CASSLKQASGNIQYF. CDR3 DNA: TGTGCCAGCAGTCTCAAACAGGCCTCGGGAAACATTCAGTACTTC.